The text below deals with one TCR beta chain. Germline V gene lookup returns CDR1 SGDLS and CDR2 YYNGEE. The CDR3 length is 15 residues. V lost 5 bases and J lost 2, with 17 bases in between. These data originate in a study of shared clonotypes between healthy human individuals. Profiled with immunoSEQ multiplex PCR; TCRdb holds only in-frame clones, not every one. The sample comprises fewer than 650,000 clones, around 80% of which are singletons, and 10% to 15% rests with the top ten. The receptor was isolated from a woman aged 35 to 49 in good health. Some clones in this sample may be carry-over from other donors' samples. V is TRBV9 and J is TRBJ2-7; D possibly matches TRBD1 or TRBD2 (5 bases each). Sequenced material: PBMCs. Here the CDR3 DNA reads TGTGCCAGCAGTCGGGAAAGACAGTTTACCTACGAGCAGTACTTC. It specifies CASSRERQFTYEQYF.